This T cell receptor (beta chain) was sequenced during a study of T cells after yellow fever vaccination. The CDR3 loop spans 13 amino acids. The V end was cut by 6 bases, the J end by 8 bases, with 15 bases between. Germline values: CDR1 SGHRS, CDR2 YFSETQ. This clonotype was counted many times. TCRdb fed the 5' RACE reads into MiXCR, producing one record per CDR3 protein. The table has roughly 310,000 distinct CDR3 sequences, roughly 3.5% seen once. The receptor comes from a man between 18 and 29 years old who received the YFV17D yellow fever vaccine. The specimen comprised PBMCs, sampled on the day of the yellow fever booster vaccination. V gene TRBV5-1 combines with J gene TRBJ2-1; D may be TRBD2 (7 bases). CDR3 sequence (DNA): TGCGCCAGCATGTGGGGGGGCCAAGATGAGCAGTTCTTC. Residues: CASMWGGQDEQFF.